A selection of T cell receptor beta chains follows, all from one sample in a study of blood T cell repertoires in COVID-19. Only in-frame clones appear in the TCRdb table, and some are missing; sequencing was by immunoSEQ multiplex PCR. The sample gives 160,000 or so clones, roughly 74% of which show up once; approximately 13% is in the top ten. The sequenced sample was peripheral blood. These receptors were collected from a woman of 80 years or more with acute or convalescent COVID-19. CDR3s include the opening cysteine and the closing phenylalanine or tryptophan. The D gene is left open where the match is weak. Size values are once, few and many counts, or a class for expanded clones, and some rows have none.

>.|TRBJ2-3|TRBV10-1|TRBD2
TGCGCCAGCAGACCCGGGACTAGCGGAGATACGCAGTATTTT
CASRPGTSGDTQYF
>.|TRBJ2-2|TRBV19|.
TGTGCCAGTAGTCCCCGTAGGGGGGGAACCGGGGAGCTGTTTTTT
CASSPRRGGTGELFF
>.|TRBJ2-7|TRBV7-6|TRBD1
TGTGCCAGCAGCTTAGTCGGTTTGGGGACAGGGCCGTCCTACGAGCAGTACTTC
CASSLVGLGTGPSYEQYF
>once|TRBJ2-3|TRBV24-1|.
TGTGCCACCAGTGACGCTGCGGTAGCGCGGGATACGCAGTATTTT
CATSDAAVARDTQYF
>once|TRBJ2-7|TRBV10-1|TRBD2
TGCGCCAGCAGTGAATTAAGGAGCGGGGCCTACGAGCAGTACTTC
CASSELRSGAYEQYF
>.|TRBJ2-1|TRBV5-6|TRBD1
TGTGCCAGCAGCTTTAGGGCAGGGGGCAGGAATGAGCAGTTCTTC
CASSFRAGGRNEQFF
>.|TRBJ2-1|TRBV12-3/TRBV12-4|TRBD2
TGTGCCAGCAGCCTAAAGGGACTAGTTCAGTTCTTC
CASSLKGLVQFF
>.|TRBJ2-2|TRBV9|.
TGTGCCAGCAGCGGACGAGGGGACTTCGGGGGCGGGGAGCTGTTTTTT
CASSGRGDFGGGELFF
>.|TRBJ2-7|TRBV28|TRBD2
TGTGCCAGTAACCTAGCGGTTCACTCCTACGAGCAGTACTTC
CASNLAVHSYEQYF
>.|TRBJ1-5|TRBV7-8|TRBD1
TGTGCCAGCAGCAGACAGGGGGCAAGCAATCAGCCCCAGCATTTT
CASSRQGASNQPQHF
>.|TRBJ1-2|TRBV14|.
TGTGCCAGCAGCCCCCGAGACGCAGAATCGGGTGGCTACACCTTC
CASSPRDAESGGYTF
>.|TRBJ1-2|TRBV3-1/TRBV3-2|TRBD1
TGTGCCAGCAGCCATGCTGCCGGGACAGGGGGCTATGGCTACACCTTC
CASSHAAGTGGYGYTF
>few|TRBJ1-3|TRBV3-1/TRBV3-2|.
TGTGCCAGCAGCCGGGGGGGGTACGGAAACACCATATATTTT
CASSRGGYGNTIYF
>.|TRBJ2-6|TRBV24-1|TRBD1
TGTGCCACCAGTCAAACCCTGGGACAGGGGGACCCCTTGAGCTCTGGGGCCAACGTCCTGACTTTC
CATSQTLGQGDPLSSGANVLTF
>.|TRBJ2-1|TRBV9|.
TGTGCCAGCAGCGTAGGGGCCAGCTCCTACAATGAGCAGTTCTTC
CASSVGASSYNEQFF
>.|TRBJ1-1|TRBV20-1|.
TGCAGTGCTAGTTTAGGGCCGGGGGACACTGAAGCTTTCTTT
CSASLGPGDTEAFF
>.|TRBJ2-7|TRBV10-3|TRBD1
TGTGCCATCAGTTGGGGACAGGGGAGGTACGAGCAGTACTTC
CAISWGQGRYEQYF
>.|TRBJ1-4|TRBV3-1/TRBV3-2|.
TGTGCCAGCAGCCAAGACTCTGGGGCTGCTAATGAAAAACTGTTTTTT
CASSQDSGAANEKLFF
>.|TRBJ1-1|TRBV19|TRBD1
TGTGCCACAGGGGACAGGGGGCATACTGAAGCTTTCTTT
CATGDRGHTEAFF
>.|TRBJ2-2|TRBV5-1|.
TGCGCCAGCAGCTTGGACGGCACCGGGGAGCTGTTTTTT
CASSLDGTGELFF
>.|TRBJ2-5|TRBV7-9|TRBD2
TGTGCCAGCAGCTTAGTGCTAGCGGGGTTAGAGACCCAGTACTTC
CASSLVLAGLETQYF
>.|TRBJ2-7|TRBV3-1/TRBV3-2|.
TGTGCCAGCAGCCAAGATCTCGGAGGGGCCGAGCAGTACTTC
CASSQDLGGAEQYF
>.|TRBJ2-5|TRBV3-1/TRBV3-2|.
TGTGCCAGCAGCCTACTCCGGGGCGGGGCCCAAGAGACCCAGTACTTC
CASSLLRGGAQETQYF
>once|TRBJ2-2|TRBV27|.
TGTGCCAGCAGTTTATCTGCAGGACTGAACACCGGGGAGCTGTTTTTT
CASSLSAGLNTGELFF
>.|TRBJ2-7|TRBV7-8|TRBD1
TGTGCCAGCAGGCCCCCGGGACAGATGTACGAGCAGTACTTC
CASRPPGQMYEQYF
>.|TRBJ2-7|TRBV25-1|TRBD1
TGTGCCAGCAGTGAAGGACAGGGGACCCACGAGCAGTACTTC
CASSEGQGTHEQYF
>.|TRBJ1-2|TRBV19|TRBD1
TGTGCCAGTGTCACTACCGGGACAGGGGGGTCTGGCTACACCTTC
CASVTTGTGGSGYTF
>.|TRBJ1-2|TRBV19|.
TGTGCCACCTCCCCTTCGCTGAGGGGGATGACTAACTATGGCTACACCTTC
CATSPSLRGMTNYGYTF
>.|TRBJ1-1|TRBV6-4|TRBD1
TGTGCCAGCAGTGACTCCGGGACAGGGGCCTCGAACACTGAAGCTTTCTTT
CASSDSGTGASNTEAFF
>few|TRBJ1-5|TRBV28|.
TGTGCCAGCAGTTTATACGGGCGAGGGAGGAGCAATCAGCCCCAGCATTTT
CASSLYGRGRSNQPQHF
>.|TRBJ2-7|TRBV28|.
TGTGCCAGCAGTACCCGGCCAGGGGGGCGCGAGCAGTACTTC
CASSTRPGGREQYF
>few|TRBJ1-1|TRBV7-2|.
TGTGCCAGCAGCAGACAGGAGAACACTGAAGCTTTCTTT
CASSRQENTEAFF
>few|TRBJ2-2|TRBV6-5|.
TGTGCCAGCATGCGGCAGCTGAACACCGGGGAGCTGTTTTTT
CASMRQLNTGELFF
>.|TRBJ2-5|TRBV5-1|.
TGCGCCAGCAGCTTCCCTTCAGGGGAAGAGACCCAGTACTTC
CASSFPSGEETQYF
>.|TRBJ2-7|TRBV7-2|TRBD1
TGTGCCAGCAGCTTGGCCGGGACAGGGAGCCACGAGCAGTACTTC
CASSLAGTGSHEQYF